The entry below describes one T cell receptor (beta chain). What it recognizes is unknown. This entry belongs to a study of T-cell memory formation after mild COVID-19. In the study overall: Clusters were largely donor specific. The study's findings and limits: For contracting clones, CD4+ ones sat mainly in CM and EM, CD8+ in EMRA.

Germline V CDR1 and CDR2: SGHTA, FQGNSA. V was pared by 5 bases and J by 1 base, with 14 bases between. This CDR3 is built from 15 residues. From 5'RACE with constant-segment primers came TCR alpha and TCR beta cDNA libraries that carried sample barcodes and UMIs. TCRdb reprocessed the 5' RACE reads via MiXCR and lists one record per CDR3 protein. The table lists hundreds of thousands of distinct CDR3 sequences, 15% of them singletons. The source of this sequence is an adult woman who had mild COVID-19 (a few samples of this study predate the infection). Cell type and time point are not known. The V and J genes are TRBV7-2 and TRBJ1-1; a possible D gene is TRBD1 (6 bases). Sequencing was performed on PBMCs or a T cell subset sorted from them (not recorded which). CDR3 sequence: CASSPTGTANTEAFF. The DNA for the CDR3 is TGTGCCAGCAGCCCCACAGGGACGGCGAACACTGAAGCTTTCTTT.